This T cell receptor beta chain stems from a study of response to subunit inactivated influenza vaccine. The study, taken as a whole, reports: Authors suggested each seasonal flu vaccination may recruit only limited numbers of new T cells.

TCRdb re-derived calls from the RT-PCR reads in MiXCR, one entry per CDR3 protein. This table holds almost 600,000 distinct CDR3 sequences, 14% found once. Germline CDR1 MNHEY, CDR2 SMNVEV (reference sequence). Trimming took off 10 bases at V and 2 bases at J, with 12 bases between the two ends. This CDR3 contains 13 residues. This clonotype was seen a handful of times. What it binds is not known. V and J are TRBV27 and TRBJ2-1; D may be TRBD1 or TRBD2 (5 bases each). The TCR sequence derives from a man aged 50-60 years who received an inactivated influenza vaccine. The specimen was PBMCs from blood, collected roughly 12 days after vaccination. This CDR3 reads CATQPGPYNEQFF. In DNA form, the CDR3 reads TGTGCCACCCAACCGGGACCCTACAATGAGCAGTTCTTC.